What follows are 9 T cell receptor beta chains derived from one specimen sequenced in a study of CD8 T cells in ankylosing spondylitis. TCRdb re-derived calls from the 5' RACE reads in MiXCR, one entry per CDR3 protein. The sample includes a few hundred thousand distinct CDR3 sequences, roughly 10% of them seen just once. Source material: blood, either unsorted or a sorted T cell fraction (not recorded which). The receptors originated from a male donor with ankylosing spondylitis or in good health (not recorded which).

This clonotype was recorded a few times. This rearrangement joins TRBV12-3 or TRBV12-4 to TRBJ1-1; TRBD1 is a possible D gene (5 bases). Trimming removed 3 bases from V and 2 bases from J, with 13 bases in between. The CDR3 has 15 residues. CDR3 in amino acids: CASSFAGLGNTEAFF. The CDR3, as DNA: TGTGCCAGCAGTTTCGCAGGGTTGGGCAACACTGAAGCTTTCTTT.

This clonotype was found a few times. The rearrangement uses TRBV11-2 and TRBJ2-2; weak D call: TRBD1 (7 bases). Germline loops: CDR1 SGHAT, CDR2 FQNNGV. The germline V and J ends were trimmed by 7 bases and 2 bases, with 17 bases remaining between them. The length of the CDR3 is 16 residues. This CDR3 is CASTRGAGPNTGELFF. The DNA for the CDR3 is TGTGCCAGCACCAGGGGGGCGGGGCCTAACACCGGGGAGCTGTTTTTT.

This clonotype was detected ten times or more. The rearrangement joins TRBV6-1 to TRBJ1-2, with 9 nucleotides matching TRBD1. The J segment lost 4 bases and the V segment lost 6 bases, leaving 6 bases of the junction unmatched. The CDR3 loop spans 14 amino acids. Germline assignment: CDR1 MNHNS and CDR2 SASEGT. DNA of the CDR3: TGTGCCAGCAGACCCTCGGGACAGGGCTATGGCTACACCTTC. Protein product: CASRPSGQGYGYTF.

The chain couples TRBV3-1 to TRBJ2-5; D may be TRBD2 (5 bases). V shed 4 bases and J shed 5 bases, with 14 bases lying between them. The CDR3 consists of 14 residues. Germline V CDR1 and CDR2: LGHDT, YNNKEL (reference sequence). The CDR3 reads CASSRAGRGETQYF. CDR3 nucleotides: TGTGCCAGCAGCCGGGCGGGTAGAGGCGAGACCCAGTACTTC.

This clonotype appeared many times. The V gene is TRBV5-1, the J gene TRBJ1-5; no definite D call. V dropped 5 bases and J dropped 3 bases, with 12 bases sitting between them. Germline CDR1 SGHRS, CDR2 YFSETQ. The length of the CDR3 is 14 residues. The CDR3 bases are TGCGCCAGCAGTCTTGGTGGAGTCAATCAGCCCCAGCATTTT. Protein product: CASSLGGVNQPQHF. The variable domain in full, completed from reference TRBV5-1 and TRBJ1-5, reads KAGVTQTPRYLIKTRGQQVTLSCSPISGHRSVSWYQQTPGQGLQFLFEYFSETQRNKGNFPGRFSGRQFSNSRSEMNVSTLELGDSALYLCASSLGGVNQPQHFGDGTRLSIL.

Ten or more counts support this clonotype. CDR3 nucleotide sequence: TGTGCCAGCAGTCCGGGACAGGATCCCTACGAGCAGTACTTC. Its protein product is CASSPGQDPYEQYF. This chain links TRBV2 with TRBJ2-7; 8 bases fit TRBD1. The CDR3 is 14 residues long. Germline CDR1 and CDR2: SNHLY and FYNNEI. The V segment lost 5 bases and the J segment 2 bases; nucleotides outside the gene matches: 5.

At least ten counts were recorded for this clonotype. This chain connects TRBV7-2 to TRBJ1-1; D uncertain. Germline CDR1 reads SGHTA; CDR2 reads FQGNSA. The CDR3 sequence is 14 residues long. The V end lost 2 bases, the J end lost 5 bases, and 12 bases lay between the germline ends. The CDR3, as DNA: TGTGCCAGCAGCTTATCATCGGTGGGAACTGAAGCTTTCTTT. This sequence encodes CASSLSSVGTEAFF.

Many counts were recorded for this clonotype. This chain uses TRBV5-1 with TRBJ1-5, with TRBD1 identical over 8 bases. There are 13 residues in the CDR3. Germline V CDR1 and CDR2: SGHRS, YFSETQ. V was clipped by 4 bases and J by 8 bases; unmatched bases: 5. The CDR3 reads CASSQQTGEPQHF. The CDR3 region has the DNA TGCGCCAGCAGCCAGCAGACAGGGGAGCCCCAGCATTTT.

This clonotype was picked up many times. The rearrangement uses TRBV7-9 and TRBJ1-6; 12 bases fit TRBD1. The V gene end was trimmed by 3 bases and the J gene end by 13 bases; junction bases not matched to a gene: 7. This CDR3 has 15 amino acids. CDR1 SEHNR and CDR2 FQNEAQ come from the germline V gene (reference sequence). This chain's CDR3 is CASSFSGTGGFPLHF. In nucleotides, the CDR3 is TGTGCCAGCAGCTTTTCCGGGACAGGGGGCTTTCCCCTCCACTTT.